By share, the clone carrying this TCR beta chain ranks as medium-sized (0.01 to 0.1%). Its target is unknown. The same CDR3 can be traced to other DNA sequences in this sample. RNA, once extracted, was reverse transcribed into cDNA for use as the sequencing template. Repertoires were generated with immunoSEQ multiplex PCR, while TCRdb's copy carries only in-frame clones and drops some. The data contain some 200,000 clones, about 57% of them singletons. Treatment indicated: oral pan-JAK inhibitor, 5-10 mg twice daily. These data belong to a study of CD8+ T cells in alopecia areata. Overall study findings and caveats: On tofacitinib, scalp clonality and expanded CD8+ clones among top 100 fell significantly.

The CDR3 loop spans 14 amino acids. The V gene's germline CDR1 is SQVTM and CDR2 ANQGSEA. Trimming removed 6 bases at V and 3 bases at J, with 16 bases between. The receptor was isolated from a human donor with alopecia areata. The chain links TRBV29-1 to TRBJ2-3; possible D gene TRBD1, 6 bases. This specimen consisted of CD4+ T cells sorted from blood, obtained at week 4, from a patient treated with tofacitinib. CDR3 DNA: TGCAGCGTCGAAAAGGGTAGGGGGACAGATACGCAGTATTTT. Translated: CSVEKGRGTDTQYF.